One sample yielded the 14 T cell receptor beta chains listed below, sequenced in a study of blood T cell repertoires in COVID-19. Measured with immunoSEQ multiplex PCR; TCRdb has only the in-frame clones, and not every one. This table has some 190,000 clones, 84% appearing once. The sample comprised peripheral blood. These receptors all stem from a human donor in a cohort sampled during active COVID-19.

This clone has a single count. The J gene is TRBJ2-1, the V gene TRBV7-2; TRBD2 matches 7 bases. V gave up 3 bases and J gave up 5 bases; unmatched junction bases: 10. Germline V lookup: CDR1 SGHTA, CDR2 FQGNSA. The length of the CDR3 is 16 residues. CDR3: CASSLMGGSPHNEQFF. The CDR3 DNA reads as TGTGCCAGCAGCTTGATGGGCGGGAGTCCCCACAATGAGCAGTTCTTC.

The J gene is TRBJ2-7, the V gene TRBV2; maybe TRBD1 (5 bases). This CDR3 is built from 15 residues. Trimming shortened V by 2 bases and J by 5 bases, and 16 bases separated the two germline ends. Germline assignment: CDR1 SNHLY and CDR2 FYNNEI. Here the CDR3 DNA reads TGTGCCAGCAGTGAAATGGGGCTTGATGGTGACGAGCAGTACGTC. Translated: CASSEMGLDGDEQYV.

CDR3 DNA: TGTGCCAGCAGTGAATTTGGGGAGATTGGCTCACCCCTCCACTTT. As protein: CASSEFGEIGSPLHF. This chain joins TRBV6-4 and TRBJ1-6; no definite D call. The length of the CDR3 is 15 residues. Germline lookup yields CDR1 MRHNA and CDR2 SNTAGT. Trimming took 3 bases from V and 10 from J, leaving 16 bases between them.

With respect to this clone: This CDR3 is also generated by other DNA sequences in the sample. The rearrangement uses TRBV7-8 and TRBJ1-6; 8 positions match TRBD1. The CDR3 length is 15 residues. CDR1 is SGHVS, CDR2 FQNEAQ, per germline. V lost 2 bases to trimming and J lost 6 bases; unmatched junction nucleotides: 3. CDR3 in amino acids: CASSLSGQGNSPLHF. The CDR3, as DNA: TGTGCCAGCAGCTTATCCGGACAGGGTAATTCACCCCTCCACTTT.

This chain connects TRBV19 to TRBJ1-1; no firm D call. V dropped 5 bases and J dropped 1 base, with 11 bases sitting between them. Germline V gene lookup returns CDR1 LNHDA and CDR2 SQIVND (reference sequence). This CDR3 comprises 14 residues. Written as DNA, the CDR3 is TGTGCCAGTAGTGTTGGAGGACGGAACACTGAAGCTTTCTTT. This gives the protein CASSVGGRNTEAFF.

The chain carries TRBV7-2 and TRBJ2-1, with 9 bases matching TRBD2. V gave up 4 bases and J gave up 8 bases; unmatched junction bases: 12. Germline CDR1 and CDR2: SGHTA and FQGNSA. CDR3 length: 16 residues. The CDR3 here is CASSSRSLAGEHEQFF. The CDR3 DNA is TGTGCCAGCAGCTCTAGGTCGTTAGCGGGAGAGCATGAGCAGTTCTTC.

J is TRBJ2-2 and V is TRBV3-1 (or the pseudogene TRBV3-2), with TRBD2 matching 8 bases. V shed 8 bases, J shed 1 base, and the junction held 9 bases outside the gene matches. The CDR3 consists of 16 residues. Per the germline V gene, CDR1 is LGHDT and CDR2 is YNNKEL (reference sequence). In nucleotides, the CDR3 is TGTGCCAGCCGGACGGGGGGGGCGCGGAACACCGGGGAGCTGTTTTTT. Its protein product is CASRTGGARNTGELFF.

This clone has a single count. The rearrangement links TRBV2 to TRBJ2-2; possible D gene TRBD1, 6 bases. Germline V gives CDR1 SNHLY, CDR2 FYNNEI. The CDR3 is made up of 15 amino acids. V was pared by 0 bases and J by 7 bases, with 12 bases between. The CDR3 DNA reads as TGTGCCAGCAGTGAAGCGTTGGGGGCGAGCGGGGAGCTGTTTTTT. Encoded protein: CASSEALGASGELFF. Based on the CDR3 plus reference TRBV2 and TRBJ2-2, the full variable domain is EPEVTQTPSHQVTQMGQEVILRCVPISNHLYFYWYRQILGQKVEFLVSFYNNEISEKSEIFDDQFSVERPDGSNFTLKIRSTKLEDSAMYFCASSEALGASGELFFGEGSRLTVL.

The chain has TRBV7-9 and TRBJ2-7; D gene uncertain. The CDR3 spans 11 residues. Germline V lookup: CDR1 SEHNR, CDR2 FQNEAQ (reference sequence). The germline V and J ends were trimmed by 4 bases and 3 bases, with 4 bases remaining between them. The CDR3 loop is CASSSVYEQYF. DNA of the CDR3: TGTGCCAGCAGCTCCGTCTACGAGCAGTACTTC.

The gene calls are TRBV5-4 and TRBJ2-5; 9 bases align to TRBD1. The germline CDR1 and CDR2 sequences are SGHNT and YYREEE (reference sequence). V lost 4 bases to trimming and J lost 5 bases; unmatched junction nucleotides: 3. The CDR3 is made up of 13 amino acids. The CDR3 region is CASSPTGGETQYF. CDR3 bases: TGTGCCAGCAGCCCTACAGGGGGCGAGACCCAGTACTTC. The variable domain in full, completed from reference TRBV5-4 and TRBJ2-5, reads ETGVTQSPTHLIKTRGQQVTLRCSSQSGHNTVSWYQQALGQGPQFIFQYYREEENGRGNFPPRFSGLQFPNYSSELNVNALELDDSALYLCASSPTGGETQYFGPGTRLLVL.

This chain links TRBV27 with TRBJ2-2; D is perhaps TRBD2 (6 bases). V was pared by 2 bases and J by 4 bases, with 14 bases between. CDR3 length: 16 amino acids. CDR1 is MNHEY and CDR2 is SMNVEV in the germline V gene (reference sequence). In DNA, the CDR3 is TGTGCCAGCAGTTTAATGGCGGGGAGGAGCACCGGGGAGCTGTTTTTT. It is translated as CASSLMAGRSTGELFF.

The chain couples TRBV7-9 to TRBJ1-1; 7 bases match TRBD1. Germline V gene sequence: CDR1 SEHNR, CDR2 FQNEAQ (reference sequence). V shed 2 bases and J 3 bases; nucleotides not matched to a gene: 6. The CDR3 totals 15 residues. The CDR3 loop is CASSLLSTGDTEAFF. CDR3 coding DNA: TGTGCCAGCAGCTTATTAAGCACAGGGGACACTGAAGCTTTCTTT. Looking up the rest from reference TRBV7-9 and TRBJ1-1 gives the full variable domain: DTGVSQNPRHKITKRGQNVTFRCDPISEHNRLYWYRQTLGQGPEFLTYFQNEAQLEKSRLLSDRFSAERPKGSFSTLEIQRTEQGDSAMYLCASSLLSTGDTEAFFGQGTRLTVV.

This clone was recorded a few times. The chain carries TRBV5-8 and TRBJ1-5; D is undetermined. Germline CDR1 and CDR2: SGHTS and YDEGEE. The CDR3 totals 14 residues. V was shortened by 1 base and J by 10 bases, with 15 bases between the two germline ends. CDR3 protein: CASSLFASGSPQHF. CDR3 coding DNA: TGTGCCAGCAGCTTGTTCGCCTCAGGTTCTCCCCAGCATTTT.

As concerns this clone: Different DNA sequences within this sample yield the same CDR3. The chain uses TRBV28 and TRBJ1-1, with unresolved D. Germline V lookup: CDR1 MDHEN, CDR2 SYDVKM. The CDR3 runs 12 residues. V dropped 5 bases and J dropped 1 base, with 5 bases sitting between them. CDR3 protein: CASSLRNTEAFF. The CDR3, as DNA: TGTGCCAGCAGTCTCAGGAACACTGAAGCTTTCTTT.